This T cell receptor (beta chain) was obtained from a study of blood T cells in healthy people across ages. Healthy Caucasians from Russia aged about 6 to 100 served as donors. Concerning this clonotype: Antigen: not known.

Trimming removed 5 bases from V and 2 bases from J, with 8 bases in between. The CDR3 extends over 12 amino acids. Germline V gives CDR1 SQVTM, CDR2 ANQGSEA. General study points: The study found more naive CD4+ cells and higher diversity in long-lived than aged donors.

Alongside a J-beta primer mix, a sample-barcoded 5' primer served in a second PCR lasting about 7 to 12 cycles. A template-switch adaptor containing 12 random nucleotides labeled each cDNA molecule. TCRdb reprocessed the 5' RACE reads via MiXCR and lists one record per CDR3 protein. The profile shows over a million distinct CDR3 sequences, around 43% of them singletons. This receptor was identified in a woman aged 60-70 years in good health. J is TRBJ2-3 and V is TRBV29-1; D gene unclear. Material: blood. The CDR3 DNA reads TGCAGCGTTCGGCAGAACACAGATACGCAGTATTTT. Its protein product is CSVRQNTDTQYF.